This T cell receptor beta chain was identified in a study of chemoradiotherapy in HPV16-positive cancers (dated by TCRdb to between 2022 and 2023). With regard to the full study: Candidate HPV-specific T-cell clones and common TCR motifs were defined by functional T-cell assays performed on cells from a couple of HPV16-positive patients. The study asked whether T-cell immunity to the HPV oncoproteins E6 and E7 changes during chemoradiotherapy and whether this immunity affects survival. Next, the candidate HPV-specific TCRs and motifs were followed in TCR repertoires from around 92 patients with HPV-related cancers. The paper's findings and limits, for the study overall: The functional definition of HPV-specific T cells was derived from only two HPV16-positive patients, and the survival association was reported for HPV16-positive patients. Among HPV16-positive patients, expansion of HPV-responsive T cells during chemoradiotherapy was associated with better recurrence-free survival. Expansion of candidate HPV-specific clones and E7-related TCR motifs was observed in the tumor microenvironment during treatment, whereas no such expansion was observed for non-HPV-specific T cells.

The CDR3 spans 16 residues, from the cysteine through the phenylalanine. CDR3 DNA only is kept here, 48 bases in frame from base 1. The V end loses 3 bases and the J end loses 0 bases, and a stretch of 13 bases separates them. Via the germline V gene, CDR1 is SGDLS and CDR2 YYNGEE. Library preparation was by the immunoSEQ multiplex PCR assay. TCRdb provides this immuneACCESS table in a form limited to in-frame rearrangements. Some clones are lacking; in checked studies, under half of them reflect an unresolved V gene, and why the rest are absent is not known. For this sample there are 25,000 to 30,000 clones; roughly 92% appear just once. The top ten constitute under 20% of the sample. Because repertoires were sampled repeatedly during chemoradiotherapy, clonal expansion in the tumor microenvironment could be followed. Notes on this clone: Its cognate antigen has yet to be identified. No much larger clonotype is one base removed from it; base qualities were not supplied.

The chain joins TRBV9 to TRBJ2-4; TRBD2 could be the D gene, as 6 bases match. The receptor comes from a human donor with HPV-associated anogenital cancer. The sequences come from blood, collected from a patient who underwent chemoradiotherapy. The bases read TGTGCCAGCAGCGGAGGAGGGGTTCTAGCCAAAAACATTCAGTACTTC. Its product reads: CASSGGGVLAKNIQYF.